This TCR beta chain was identified in a study of cytomegalovirus exposure and HLA in healthy donors. Regarding donors, all were healthy bone marrow donors. The primer mix had 60 Vbeta and 13 Jbeta primers. Profiling relied on immunoSEQ multiplex PCR, and the TCRdb table lists in-frame clones only, not all of them. The profile covers roughly 140,000 clones, with around three quarters appearing a single time and about 6.5% taken by the ten largest. Per germline, CDR1 LNHDA and CDR2 SQIVND (reference sequence). The CDR3 totals 15 residues. V lost 6 bases, J lost 4 bases, and 6 bases stayed unmatched. The sequence came from a man in his forties in good health and CMV-seropositive. The chain employs TRBV19 and TRBJ2-3, with 11 bases matching TRBD1. What was sequenced was PBMCs. CDR3 DNA: TGTGCCAGTAGAGGACAGGGGGCTGGAGCAGATACGCAGTATTTT. This encodes CASRGQGAGADTQYF.